A single T cell receptor beta chain is shown here with its context. On average around 100,000 T cells per donor were immunosequenced. This sample stems from a study of T cells in tuberculosis. Study overall: Sequenced TCRs come from CD1B-GMM tetramer-binding T cells. This South African cohort compared adolescents with or without latent tuberculosis against adults with active tuberculosis.

Method: immunoSEQ multiplex PCR; TCRdb's copy keeps in-frame clones and lacks some. The sample includes roughly 30,000 clones, approximately 90% of them seen just once. CDR3 length equals 14 residues. The V end was cut by 4 bases, the J end by 5 bases, with 12 bases between. Germline V gives CDR1 LNHDA, CDR2 SQIVND (reference sequence). The sequence derives from a donor between 10 and 35 years old with latent tuberculosis or without tuberculosis infection. Specimen: PBMCs. This chain connects TRBV19 to TRBJ1-5; D not certain. The CDR3 loop is CASSNTPQDQPQHF. The CDR3 nucleotides are TGTGCCAGTAGTAACACCCCCCAAGATCAGCCCCAGCATTTT.